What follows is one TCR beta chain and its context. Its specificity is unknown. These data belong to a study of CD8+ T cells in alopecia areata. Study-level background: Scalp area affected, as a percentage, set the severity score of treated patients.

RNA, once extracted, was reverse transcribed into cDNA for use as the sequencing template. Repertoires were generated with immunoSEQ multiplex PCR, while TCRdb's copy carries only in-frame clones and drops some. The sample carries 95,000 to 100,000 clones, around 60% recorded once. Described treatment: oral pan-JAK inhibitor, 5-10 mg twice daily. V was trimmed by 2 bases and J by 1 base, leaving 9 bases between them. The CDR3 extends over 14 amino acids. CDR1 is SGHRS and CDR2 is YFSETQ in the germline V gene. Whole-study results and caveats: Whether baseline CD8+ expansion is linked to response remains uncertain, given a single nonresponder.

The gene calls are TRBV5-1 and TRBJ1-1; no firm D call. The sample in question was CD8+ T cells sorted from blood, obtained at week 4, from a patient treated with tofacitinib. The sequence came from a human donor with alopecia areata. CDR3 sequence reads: CASSLRVGNTEAFF. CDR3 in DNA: TGCGCCAGCAGCTTAAGGGTGGGGAACACTGAAGCTTTCTTT. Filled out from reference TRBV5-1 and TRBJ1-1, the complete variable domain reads KAGVTQTPRYLIKTRGQQVTLSCSPISGHRSVSWYQQTPGQGLQFLFEYFSETQRNKGNFPGRFSGRQFSNSRSEMNVSTLELGDSALYLCASSLRVGNTEAFFGQGTRLTVV.